This T cell receptor beta chain was captured by sequencing in a study of T and B cells in COVID-19 patients. Study-level findings and limits: Patients with COVID-19 reportedly showed strongly skewed T cell receptor beta variable and joining gene usage. Highly clonal in active COVID-19, TRB repertoires exceeded healthy-donor diversity and richness at recovery. There were around 2,300 TCR clusters exclusive to the recovered cohort, around 32 with low generation probability.

This CDR3 has 13 amino acids. V was clipped by 2 bases and J by 5 bases, with 9 bases between them. Remarks on this clonotype: The antigen is not known.

From blood, about 240-500 ng of genomic DNA served as TRB template. BIOMED2 TRB-A/B primer pools were used in multiplex TRB PCR. TCRdb recomputed calls from the multiplex PCR reads with MiXCR, one row per CDR3 protein. The data contain 20,000 to 30,000 distinct CDR3 sequences, approximately 29% of them singletons. The J gene is TRBJ2-5, the V gene TRBV12-3 or TRBV12-4; D unresolved. The clonotype originates from a human donor who had recovered from COVID-19. The sample comprised blood. The CDR3: CASSLRNWETQYF. The CDR3 DNA reads TGTGCCAGCAGTTTAAGGAATTGGGAGACCCAGTACTTC.